These 11 T cell receptor beta chains originate from one sample sequenced in a study of blood T cell repertoires in COVID-19 (TCRdb year 2020). The library was obtained by the immunoSEQ multiplex PCR assay. This immuneACCESS table, as held by TCRdb, lists in-frame sequences with V and J called but not all clones. Of the missing ones, under half trace to an unresolved V gene in checked studies; the others have no known cause. A total of about 250,000 clones appear in this sample, about 68% of them only once. The ten largest clones add up to 3.3% of the sample. The material sequenced was peripheral blood. These TCRs come from a woman aged 80 or older with acute or convalescent COVID-19.

V is TRBV4-2 and J is TRBJ1-6; maybe TRBD1 (5 bases). The V gene lost 0 bases and the J gene lost 8 bases, with 11 bases spanning the gap. Germline values: CDR1 LGHNA, CDR2 YNFKEQ. The CDR3 contains 15 residues. The CDR3 nucleotides read TGTGCCAGCAGCCAAGATTGGGGCAGATATTCACCCCTCCACTTT. This codes for CASSQDWGRYSPLHF.

The V gene is TRBV7-9, the J gene TRBJ2-5; TRBD2 agrees at 8 bases. Germline V gene lookup returns CDR1 SEHNR and CDR2 FQNEAQ (reference sequence). CDR3 length: 15 residues. Unmatched junction bases numbered 10, after V lost 5 bases and J lost 5 bases. The CDR3 reads CASSTSGRGVETQYF. The CDR3 nucleotides are TGTGCCAGCAGCACGAGCGGGAGAGGAGTGGAGACCCAGTACTTC.

The genes are TRBV6-1 and TRBJ2-3; 10 bases align to TRBD2. This CDR3 is 17 amino acids long. V lost 4 bases, J lost 5 bases, and 12 bases stayed unmatched. Per the germline V gene, CDR1 is MNHNS and CDR2 is SASEGT. CDR3 sequence reads: CASSASGLAWGIDTQYF. The CDR3 nucleotides read TGTGCCAGCAGTGCTTCGGGACTAGCGTGGGGGATAGATACGCAGTATTTT.

This clone was seen more than once but under ten times. The chain links TRBV11-2 to TRBJ2-7; D may be TRBD2 (6 bases). Germline V gene sequence: CDR1 SGHAT, CDR2 FQNNGV. The CDR3 totals 13 residues. V shed 0 bases and J shed 3 bases, with 6 bases lying between them. The CDR3 DNA reads TGTGCCAGCAGCTTAGAGGAGGGCTACGAGCAGTACTTC. Protein sequence: CASSLEEGYEQYF.

V usage is TRBV7-2 and J usage is TRBJ2-3, with D perhaps matching TRBD2 (6 bases). CDR1 is SGHTA, CDR2 FQGNSA, per germline. The CDR3 has 15 amino acids. Trimming cost V 3 bases and J 8 bases, with 18 bases left between them. CDR3 sequence (DNA): TGTGCCAGCAGCTTGTTTTCACTAGCACTTGGTACGCAGTATTTT. It yields the protein CASSLFSLALGTQYF. The whole variable domain, remainder taken from reference TRBV7-2 and TRBJ2-3, is GAGVSQSPSNKVTEKGKDVELRCDPISGHTALYWYRQSLGQGLEFLIYFQGNSAPDKSGLPSDRFSAERTGGSVSTLTIQRTQQEDSAVYLCASSLFSLALGTQYFGPGTRLTVL.

V is TRBV5-4 and J is TRBJ2-1; D remains ambiguous. The CDR3 loop spans 14 amino acids. Trimming left V 2 bases short and J 5 bases short, with 11 bases between. Germline values: CDR1 SGHNT, CDR2 YYREEE (reference sequence). The CDR3 here is CASSFRLLNNEQFF. CDR3 nucleotides: TGTGCCAGCAGCTTCCGTCTTCTTAACAATGAGCAGTTCTTC. Looking up the rest from reference TRBV5-4 and TRBJ2-1 gives the full variable domain: ETGVTQSPTHLIKTRGQQVTLRCSSQSGHNTVSWYQQALGQGPQFIFQYYREEENGRGNFPPRFSGLQFPNYSSELNVNALELDDSALYLCASSFRLLNNEQFFGPGTRLTVL.

The chain carries TRBV12-3 or TRBV12-4 and TRBJ1-5, with unresolved D. The CDR3 length is 12 residues. With 4 bases removed from V and 6 bases from J, the gap between germline ends came to 7 bases. The CDR3 here is CASSSFPQPQHF. CDR3 nucleotide sequence: TGTGCCAGCAGTTCGTTCCCTCAGCCCCAGCATTTT.

The rearrangement joins TRBV2 to TRBJ2-3, with 10 bases fitting TRBD1. The CDR3 is 14 amino acids. With V trimmed by 3 bases and J by 4 bases, 1 base remained unmatched. CDR1 SNHLY and CDR2 FYNNEI come from the germline V gene. CDR3: CASSDGTGADTQYF. The DNA of the CDR3 is TGTGCCAGCAGTGATGGGACAGGGGCAGATACGCAGTATTTT.

About this clone: Different DNA sequences within this sample yield the same CDR3. V usage is TRBV19 and J usage is TRBJ1-5, with 10 bases lining up with TRBD1. The CDR3 runs 13 residues. Germline loops: CDR1 LNHDA, CDR2 SQIVND (reference sequence). Unmatched junction bases numbered 4, after V lost 9 bases and J lost 5 bases. The CDR3 DNA reads as TGTGCCAGCCGGGACAGGGGATATCAGCCCCAGCATTTT. It codes for CASRDRGYQPQHF.

This chain joins TRBV5-6 and TRBJ1-5; D remains unclear. Trimming took 4 bases from V and 0 from J, leaving 5 bases between them. The CDR3 loop spans 13 amino acids. Germline CDR1 and CDR2: SGHDT and YYEEEE. The CDR3 sequence: CASSRGSNQPQHF. CDR3 bases: TGTGCCAGCAGCCGCGGTAGCAATCAGCCCCAGCATTTT.

The chain employs TRBV5-1 and TRBJ1-1; D unclear. There are 15 residues in the CDR3. V lost 0 bases and J 0 bases, leaving 9 bases between the germline ends. Germline assignment: CDR1 SGHRS and CDR2 YFSETQ. The DNA of the CDR3 is TGCGCCAGCAGCTTGGGGCAACTAATGAACACTGAAGCTTTCTTT. Translation gives CASSLGQLMNTEAFF.